The 26 T cell receptor beta chains listed next were all sequenced from one sample in a study of blood T cell repertoires in COVID-19. The table came from immunoSEQ multiplex PCR; TCRdb's copy has only in-frame clones and leaves some out. Among fewer than 200,000 clones, 70% to 85% were seen once, and the ten largest hold about 5.5%. Sample: PBMCs or T cells enriched from blood (not recorded which). Receptor source: a woman aged 60-75 years with acute COVID-19.

The rearrangement links TRBV12-3 or TRBV12-4 to TRBJ1-1, with unresolved D. Deletions cut 6 bases from V and 5 bases from J, with 10 bases between. The length of the CDR3 is 12 residues. The CDR3 DNA is TGTGCCAGCAGCCCGGGGAGTACTGAAGCTTTCTTT. This translates into CASSPGSTEAFF.

V is TRBV7-8 and J is TRBJ2-5; a weak D match, TRBD2 (6 bases). V dropped 3 bases and J dropped 5 bases, with 7 bases sitting between them. Germline V lookup: CDR1 SGHVS, CDR2 FQNEAQ. This CDR3 is 12 amino acids long. CDR3 protein: CASSLGRETQYF. In DNA form, the CDR3 reads TGTGCCAGCAGCTTGGGGAGGGAGACCCAGTACTTC.

J is TRBJ1-2 and V is TRBV5-1; D ambiguous. Germline CDR1 is SGHRS and CDR2 is YFSETQ. The ends were cut back, 0 bases at V and 8 bases at J, with 14 bases in the middle. The CDR3 is 14 amino acids. CDR3 sequence: CASSLVLAARGYTF. The CDR3 DNA follows: TGCGCCAGCAGCTTGGTTCTGGCGGCACGCGGCTACACCTTC.

DNA of the CDR3: TGTGCCAGCAGTCCGAGGACAGGGGGCACTGAAGCTTTCTTT. It translates to CASSPRTGGTEAFF. The V gene is TRBV2, the J gene TRBJ1-1, with 10 nucleotides matching TRBD1. Germline V gene data show CDR1 as SNHLY and CDR2 as FYNNEI. V gave up 5 bases and J gave up 4 bases; unmatched junction bases: 4. The CDR3 loop spans 14 amino acids.

The chain links TRBV2 to TRBJ2-3; D not resolved. The germline gives CDR1 SNHLY, CDR2 FYNNEI. V was shortened by 7 bases and J by 2 bases, with 7 bases between the two germline ends. The CDR3 totals 12 residues. CDR3 loop: CASTVATDTQYF. The DNA of the CDR3 is TGTGCCAGCACTGTGGCCACAGATACGCAGTATTTT.

The genes are TRBV30 and TRBJ1-1; no clear D gene. Germline assignment: CDR1 GTSNPN and CDR2 SVGIG (reference sequence). V gave up 0 bases and J gave up 8 bases, with 10 bases separating them. CDR3 size: 12 residues. In DNA, the CDR3 is TGTGCCTGGAGTGTAAATTGGGCAGAAGCTTTCTTT. Its protein is CAWSVNWAEAFF. The full variable domain, rest sourced from reference TRBV30 and TRBJ1-1, is SQTIHQWPATLVQPVGSPLSLECTVEGTSNPNLYWYRQAAGRGLQLLFYSVGIGQISSEVPQNLSASRPQDRQFILSSKKLLLSDSGFYLCAWSVNWAEAFFGQGTRLTVV.

The V and J genes are TRBV23-1 and TRBJ2-2, with a possible D match to TRBD1 (5 bases). TRBV23-1 is identified as an open reading frame with a role that is uncertain. The CDR3 loop spans 16 amino acids. The germline V and J ends were trimmed by 7 bases and 2 bases, with 17 bases remaining between them. DNA for the CDR3: TGCGCCAGCATTCGCGCGTCCAGGGTCAACACCGGGGAGCTGTTTTTT. Amino acids: CASIRASRVNTGELFF.

J is TRBJ1-2 and V is TRBV7-9; D might be TRBD1 (6 bases). Germline-derived CDR1 and CDR2 are SEHNR and FQNEAQ (reference sequence). Trimming took off 2 bases at V and 3 bases at J, with 13 bases between the two ends. This CDR3 has 15 amino acids. DNA of the CDR3: TGTGCCAGCAGCTTATACAACAGGGCGGACTATGGCTACACCTTC. Its protein is CASSLYNRADYGYTF.

The rearrangement joins TRBV18 to TRBJ2-2; the match to TRBD2 covers 12 bases. CDR1 and CDR2 from the germline V gene are KGHSH and LQKENI. Trimming removed 3 bases from V and 6 bases from J; junction bases left unmatched: 2. The CDR3 loop spans 15 amino acids. The CDR3 reads CASSPTSGSAGELFF. The CDR3 coding sequence is TGTGCCAGCTCACCGACTAGCGGGAGCGCCGGGGAGCTGTTTTTT.

In DNA form, the CDR3 reads TGTGCCAGCTCACCGATGACCTGGGCAGGCGAAAAACTGTTTTTT. Amino acids: CASSPMTWAGEKLFF. The chain is built from TRBV18 and TRBJ1-4; D gene unclear. The V end was cut by 3 bases, the J end by 8 bases, with 16 bases between. Looked up from germline, CDR1 is KGHSH and CDR2 is LQKENI. This CDR3 contains 15 residues.

The chain couples TRBV7-6 to TRBJ2-4; maybe TRBD1 (6 bases). Germline V gene lookup returns CDR1 SGHVS and CDR2 FNYEAQ. CDR3 length equals 13 residues. Between the trimmed V and J ends, which lost 5 bases and 4 bases, there was a span of 9 bases. CDR3 amino acids: CASSPGQKNIQYF. Written as DNA, the CDR3 is TGTGCCAGCAGCCCAGGACAGAAAAACATTCAGTACTTC.

The rearrangement links TRBV18 to TRBJ2-7, with 7 nucleotides matching TRBD2. V gave up 3 bases and J gave up 5 bases; unmatched junction bases: 7. CDR3 length equals 14 residues. CDR1 KGHSH and CDR2 LQKENI come from the germline V gene. This CDR3 is CASSPSGGFHEQYV. The CDR3 DNA is TGTGCCAGCTCACCGTCCGGGGGGTTCCACGAGCAGTACGTC.

This clone came up once. This chain links TRBV7-2 with TRBJ2-1; D unclear. Germline loops: CDR1 SGHTA, CDR2 FQGNSA. CDR3 size: 12 residues. The V gene lost 4 bases and the J gene lost 10 bases, with 11 bases spanning the gap. The CDR3 protein is CASSSLEREQFF. The CDR3, as DNA: TGTGCCAGCAGCTCCCTTGAGCGAGAGCAGTTCTTC.

Details on this clone: The germline gene is not matched at one end of the junction; a read error may be the cause. The chain couples TRBV12-3 or TRBV12-4 to TRBJ2-7; no definite D call. The CDR3 has 12 residues. The CDR3 sequence is CASRLAGGEQYF. CDR3 DNA: TGTGCCAGCAGGTTAGCCGGTGGCGAGCAGTACTTC.

The rearrangement uses TRBV7-2 and TRBJ2-1, with a weak D call TRBD1 (5 bases). The ends were cut back, 5 bases at V and 10 bases at J, with 18 bases in the middle. CDR3 length: 14 amino acids. The germline CDR1 and CDR2 sequences are SGHTA and FQGNSA. The CDR3: CASSGAPGSGEQFF. The DNA for the CDR3 is TGTGCCAGCAGCGGGGCCCCCGGTAGTGGCGAGCAGTTCTTC. Drawing the rest from reference TRBV7-2 and TRBJ2-1, the complete variable domain is GAGVSQSPSNKVTEKGKDVELRCDPISGHTALYWYRQSLGQGLEFLIYFQGNSAPDKSGLPSDRFSAERTGGSVSTLTIQRTQQEDSAVYLCASSGAPGSGEQFFGPGTRLTVL.

This clone has a handful of counts. The chain uses TRBV4-1 and TRBJ1-1; weak D call: TRBD1 (5 bases). The CDR3 totals 15 residues. Trimming pared 0 bases from V and 2 bases from J, leaving 10 bases between. Germline V gives CDR1 MGHRA, CDR2 YSYEKL. Here the CDR3 reads CASSQESQGNTEAFF. CDR3 in DNA: TGCGCCAGCAGCCAAGAAAGCCAGGGAAACACTGAAGCTTTCTTT.

This chain uses TRBV7-8 with TRBJ1-2; possibly TRBD1 for D (6 bases). CDR1 is SGHVS and CDR2 is FQNEAQ in the germline V gene. Trimming removed 5 bases from V and 6 bases from J, with 10 bases in between. This CDR3 region has 12 residues. The DNA of the CDR3 is TGTGCCAGCAGCCGGACAGCGCATGGCTACACCTTC. This sequence encodes CASSRTAHGYTF.

The CDR3 nucleotides are TGTGCCAGCAGCCTGGGACAGGGAGTGCGGGAGACCCAGTACTTC. Its translation is CASSLGQGVRETQYF. The chain couples TRBV6-2 or TRBV6-3 to TRBJ2-5; TRBD1 matches at 9 bases. Germline V CDR1 and CDR2: MNHEY, SVGEGT. The J segment lost 5 bases and the V segment lost 6 bases, leaving 10 bases of the junction unmatched. This CDR3 is 15 amino acids long.

This clone was recorded a few times. The CDR3 nucleotides are TGTGCCAGCAGTACCGCTTGGATTTGGGCAGGGGGGAACACTGAAGCTTTCTTT. This gives the protein CASSTAWIWAGGNTEAFF. The chain is built from TRBV28 and TRBJ1-1, with 7 bases that match TRBD1. The length of the CDR3 is 18 residues. CDR1 is MDHEN and CDR2 is SYDVKM in the germline V gene. V gave up 5 bases and J gave up 1 base; unmatched junction bases: 16.

The V call is TRBV18, the J call TRBJ2-5; TRBD2 matches 7 bases. The CDR3 length is 13 residues. CDR1 is KGHSH and CDR2 is LQKENI in the germline V gene. V gave up 6 bases and J gave up 5 bases; unmatched junction bases: 6. The CDR3 region is CASSLTSSETQYF. The CDR3 nucleotides read TGTGCCAGCTCGCTGACTAGCTCGGAGACCCAGTACTTC.

This chain uses TRBV29-1 with TRBJ1-2; 11 bases map to TRBD1. CDR3 size: 12 residues. Unmatched junction bases numbered 6, after V lost 5 bases and J lost 10 bases. Germline V CDR1 and CDR2: SQVTM, ANQGSEA. The CDR3 spells CSVPGQGGFYTF. The DNA for the CDR3 is TGCAGCGTTCCGGGACAGGGGGGTTTCTACACCTTC.

The gene calls are TRBV5-1 and TRBJ1-6; maybe TRBD1 (5 bases). The CDR3 contains 15 residues. Germline V gene sequence: CDR1 SGHRS, CDR2 YFSETQ. V lost 4 bases and J 10 bases, leaving 18 bases between the germline ends. CDR3 DNA sequence: TGCGCCAGCAGCCCGGACGGGGGACTCGGGTCACCCCTCCACTTT. It yields the protein CASSPDGGLGSPLHF.

As concerns this clone: The identical CDR3 is also encoded by other nucleotide sequences in the sample. The chain recombines TRBV3-1 (or the pseudogene TRBV3-2) with TRBJ1-5; D is undetermined. The V end was cut by 0 bases, the J end by 4 bases, with 7 bases between. CDR1 is LGHDT, CDR2 YNNKEL, per germline (reference sequence). This CDR3 contains 14 residues. CDR3 sequence reads: CASSQDGGNQPQHF. The CDR3 nucleotides read TGTGCCAGCAGCCAAGACGGCGGTAATCAGCCCCAGCATTTT.

The chain couples TRBV27 to TRBJ1-4, with D perhaps matching TRBD1 (5 bases). The germline V and J ends were trimmed by 2 bases and 3 bases, with 10 bases remaining between them. The CDR3 runs to 15 residues. Looked up from germline, CDR1 is MNHEY and CDR2 is SMNVEV (reference sequence). In DNA, the CDR3 is TGTGCCAGCAGTTTAAGAGACAGACCTAATGAAAAACTGTTTTTT. Amino acid sequence: CASSLRDRPNEKLFF.

J is TRBJ1-2 and V is TRBV9, with D maybe TRBD1 (6 bases). Trimming cost V 2 bases and J 1 base, with 15 bases left between them. The CDR3 is made up of 16 amino acids. CDR1 SGDLS and CDR2 YYNGEE come from the germline V gene. CDR3 DNA sequence: TGTGCCAGCAGCGTGGGGGCGGGCACACTTAACTATGGCTACACCTTC. Its translation: CASSVGAGTLNYGYTF. The full variable domain, completed using reference TRBV9 and TRBJ1-2, is DSGVTQTPKHLITATGQRVTLRCSPRSGDLSVYWYQQSLDQGLQFLIQYYNGEERAKGNILERFSAQQFPDLHSELNLSSLELGDSALYFCASSVGAGTLNYGYTFGSGTRLTVV.

J is TRBJ1-1 and V is TRBV6-5; a weak D match, TRBD1 (6 bases). Germline V gives CDR1 MNHEY, CDR2 SVGAGI. Trimming shortened V by 8 bases and J by 4 bases, and 14 bases separated the two germline ends. This CDR3 has 13 amino acids. CDR3 sequence reads: CASAILQGTEAFF. In DNA, the CDR3 is TGTGCCAGCGCCATCCTACAGGGCACTGAAGCTTTCTTT.